This T cell receptor beta chain was profiled in a study of blood T cell repertoires in COVID-19 (TCRdb year 2020). Background for the entire study: Collaborator samples came from the United States, Italy and Spain and covered acute and convalescent phases of COVID-19. The prospective study material was composed of cDNA or gDNA derived from T cells, B-cell-depleted T cells, or PBMCs. Deeply sampled blood TCRbeta repertoires from subjects exposed to, actively infected with, or recovered from COVID-19 were included in the dataset. The repertoires were made available in a free public database intended to serve as a resource for research on the immune response to SARS-CoV-2. The samples were drawn from the first 160 participants of the ongoing ImmuneRACE study and from 1,254 subjects provided by 6 global collaborators. The sample metadata nearly always contained a de-identified subject ID, COVID-19 status, age in years and sex. Where available, HLA class I and class II types were taken from metadata supplied by the sample provider and were not determined by assay-based typing.

Relative to germline, V is missing 5 bases and J is missing 7 bases, with 9 bases of the junction outside any gene match. CDR1 and CDR2 (SEHNR, FQNEAQ) derive from the germline V gene (reference sequence). Including cysteine and phenylalanine, the CDR3 has 15 amino acids. CDR3 DNA only is kept here, 45 bases in frame from base 1. Summary of the overall study and its limitations: Clinical and demographic metadata were provided uncurated, with the amount varying by source and participant.

A note on this clone: Its antigen is still unknown. No base quality information exists; no much larger clone differs at one position.

TCRbeta CDR3 regions were amplified from genomic DNA by means of the immunoSEQ Assay, a bias-controlled multiplex PCR. The authors' pipeline ran thus. Nucleated cell counts per sample were estimated from amplification of reference gene primers within the assay. To quantify the absolute abundance of each unique TCRbeta CDR3 rearrangement, sequence reads were collapsed and filtered. Productive Simpson clonality was computed per sample as the square root of Simpson's diversity index over productive rearrangements. The clones in this table, taken by TCRdb from immuneACCESS, are in-frame only. Not every clone is retained; where verified, under half of the shortfall comes from an unresolved V gene, and the cause of the rest is unknown. That table gives V, J and clone size, and the DNA gave D and trimming. Here the sample has 150,000 to 200,000 clones; roughly 70% occur a single time. The ten largest clonotypes hold 3% of the sample.

The collaborating institutions used their own protocols to collect whole blood in K2EDTA tubes. Collaborator samples were shipped for TCRbeta analysis as frozen whole blood, isolated PBMCs, or DNA extracted from either sample type. The chain uses TRBV7-9 and TRBJ2-7; 12 junctional bases match TRBD2. This receptor was obtained from a woman of 80 years or more with acute or convalescent COVID-19. The sample comprised peripheral blood. Here is the DNA: TGTGCCAGCAGCCCAAGACTAGCGGGAGTATGGGAGCAGTACTTC. Translated, it gives CASSPRLAGVWEQYF.